The 3 T cell receptor beta chains given below trace back to one sample, sequenced in a study of T cells in localized non-small cell lung cancer. Some clones are missing from TCRdb's copy, which holds only in-frame ones; the method was immunoSEQ multiplex PCR. Of about 27,000 clones in the sample, around 86% were seen once. Sequenced material: peripheral blood, taken before any cancer treatment. The source is a woman between 40 and 69 years old with stage I lung adenocarcinoma.

V gene TRBV7-9 combines with J gene TRBJ2-1, with D unresolved. CDR3 length: 13 residues. Germline assignment: CDR1 SEHNR and CDR2 FQNEAQ (reference sequence). V was pared by 1 base and J by 7 bases, with 8 bases between. The CDR3 here is CASSLEVENEQFF. The CDR3 bases are TGTGCCAGCAGCTTAGAAGTGGAGAATGAGCAGTTCTTC.

The chain carries TRBV4-3 and TRBJ2-5; 7 positions match TRBD2. Germline loops: CDR1 LGHNA, CDR2 YSLEER. The CDR3 is made up of 16 amino acids. With V trimmed by 1 base and J by 5 bases, 10 bases remained unmatched. The DNA for the CDR3 is TGCGCCAGCAGCCAAGTTCTCGGGGCGGGGGACGAGACCCAGTACTTC. Amino acid sequence: CASSQVLGAGDETQYF.

The chain joins TRBV7-3 to TRBJ1-2; D is undetermined. The CDR3 is 12 amino acids. The V end lost 5 bases, the J end lost 4 bases, and 8 bases lay between the germline ends. The germline V gene encodes CDR1 SGHTA and CDR2 FQGTGA. DNA of the CDR3: TGTGCCAGCAGCCAAATAGGCTATGGCTACACCTTC. Its protein is CASSQIGYGYTF.